Listed below are T cell receptor beta chains from one sample, sequenced in a study of blood T cell repertoires in COVID-19. Assay used: immunoSEQ multiplex PCR; TCRdb lists only in-frame clones, some missing. Of 360,000 or so clones listed, roughly 87% are singletons. Sequenced: PBMCs or T cells enriched from blood (not recorded which). These receptors all stem from a woman aged 30 to 39 who had recovered from COVID-19. Each CDR3 is given without its conserved first and last residue. The D gene is left open where the match is weak.

J: TRBJ1-5; D: NA; V: TRBV19; CDR3: ASSIWVQGDQPQH
J: TRBJ1-4; D: NA; V: TRBV7-9; CDR3: ASSSSTRNNEKLF
J: TRBJ2-7; D: NA; V: TRBV6-5; CDR3: ASSLYRDLSSYEQY
J: TRBJ2-7; D: TRBD2; V: TRBV19; CDR3: ASSGSGYEQY
J: TRBJ2-3; D: TRBD1; V: TRBV6-5; CDR3: ASSFRGQGFTDTQY
J: TRBJ1-2; D: NA; V: TRBV9; CDR3: ASSVSRVNDYGYT
J: TRBJ1-2; D: NA; V: TRBV5-6; CDR3: ASSAPGVTDYGYT
J: TRBJ2-5; D: NA; V: TRBV6-5; CDR3: ASSYQGSRQETQY
J: TRBJ1-5; D: NA; V: TRBV6-5; CDR3: ASSYSGVAQPQH
J: TRBJ2-5; D: NA; V: TRBV9; CDR3: ASSPGAAGETQY
J: TRBJ1-3; D: NA; V: TRBV10-2; CDR3: ASRLSRSGNTIY
J: TRBJ2-7; D: NA; V: TRBV9; CDR3: ASSALYEQY
J: TRBJ2-3; D: TRBD2; V: TRBV5-1; CDR3: ASSAGLAGAKDTQY
J: TRBJ2-7; D: TRBD2; V: TRBV9; CDR3: ASSSGTGGTYEQY
J: TRBJ1-2; D: NA; V: TRBV20-1; CDR3: SASEVVFGGYT
J: TRBJ2-5; D: NA; V: TRBV2; CDR3: ASMSTDQETQY
J: TRBJ2-1; D: NA; V: TRBV27; CDR3: ASTKGGGGTYNEQF
J: TRBJ2-1; D: NA; V: TRBV9; CDR3: ASSVGSGNEQF
J: TRBJ2-4; D: NA; V: TRBV18; CDR3: ASSPPGARSAKNIQY
J: TRBJ2-1; D: NA; V: TRBV7-9; CDR3: ASSLAGVGVNEQF
J: TRBJ2-5; D: NA; V: TRBV5-1; CDR3: ASSLSGEETQY
J: TRBJ1-1; D: TRBD1; V: TRBV28; CDR3: ASGSGTGEITEAF
J: TRBJ1-2; D: TRBD1; V: TRBV7-2; CDR3: ASSLAGQSYGYT
J: TRBJ2-7; D: NA; V: TRBV18; CDR3: ASSPFTHGGRQGDEQY
J: TRBJ2-7; D: TRBD1; V: TRBV5-1; CDR3: ASSLGGEGQY
J: TRBJ1-2; D: TRBD1; V: TRBV7-6; CDR3: ASSPTIGRGPDYGYT
J: TRBJ1-1; D: TRBD1; V: TRBV4-1; CDR3: ASSRGQGDTEAF
J: TRBJ1-1; D: NA; V: TRBV18; CDR3: ASSFLANTEAF
J: TRBJ2-7; D: NA; V: TRBV25-1; CDR3: ASSDAGTLNNEQY
J: TRBJ2-4; D: TRBD1; V: TRBV4-1; CDR3: ASSQMDREKNIQY
J: TRBJ2-2; D: TRBD1; V: TRBV5-4; CDR3: ASSLALGTAHTGELF
J: TRBJ2-4; D: TRBD1; V: TRBV29-1; CDR3: SVVGTVTKNIQY
J: TRBJ1-3; D: NA; V: TRBV2; CDR3: ASTGTGNTIY
J: TRBJ2-3; D: TRBD2; V: TRBV10-3; CDR3: AISGAGVADTQY
J: TRBJ2-7; D: NA; V: TRBV2; CDR3: ASSGLAGARGEQY
J: TRBJ1-5; D: NA; V: TRBV28; CDR3: ASSSVNQPQH
J: TRBJ2-5; D: NA; V: TRBV7-2; CDR3: ASSLPRQETQY
J: TRBJ1-3; D: NA; V: TRBV29-1; CDR3: SVEQGTEGNTIY
J: TRBJ1-1; D: TRBD1; V: TRBV30; CDR3: AWRNRDRGLETEAF
J: TRBJ1-1; D: NA; V: TRBV10-3; CDR3: AISETTGQNTEAF
J: TRBJ1-1; D: NA; V: TRBV4-2; CDR3: ASSLYLGNTEAF
J: TRBJ1-2; D: NA; V: TRBV19; CDR3: ASSIIIHSAGYGYT
J: TRBJ1-1; D: NA; V: TRBV27; CDR3: ASSLGTDTRDTEAF
J: TRBJ1-6; D: NA; V: TRBV7-9; CDR3: ASSLRVGSPLH
J: TRBJ2-5; D: NA; V: TRBV5-8; CDR3: ASSLAHYQETQY
J: TRBJ2-3; D: NA; V: TRBV11-1; CDR3: ASSFVSDTDTQY
J: TRBJ2-5; D: NA; V: TRBV18; CDR3: ASSPRGKGSETQY
J: TRBJ2-1; D: NA; V: TRBV9; CDR3: ASSVGMSSYNEQF
J: TRBJ2-2; D: TRBD1; V: TRBV19; CDR3: ASSWTGDTGELF
J: TRBJ2-5; D: NA; V: TRBV5-1; CDR3: ASSATQTQY
J: TRBJ1-1; D: NA; V: TRBV7-9; CDR3: ASSLDHSAGSITEAF
J: TRBJ2-7; D: NA; V: TRBV27; CDR3: ASSLAAGTESSYEQY
J: TRBJ2-1; D: TRBD1; V: TRBV7-9; CDR3: ASSGTGSWDEQF
J: TRBJ1-1; D: NA; V: TRBV4-1; CDR3: ASSLHPGVNTEAF